One sample yielded the 10 T cell receptor beta chains listed below, sequenced in a study of PD-L1 blockade in urothelial cancer. Time point reported: peripheral blood 6 weeks after treatment start. This table comes from immunoSEQ multiplex PCR, and its TCRdb copy is limited to in-frame clones, with some not included. The sample lists around 50,000 clones; around 85% were seen once. The specimen was PBMCs, collected around atezolizumab (anti-PD-L1) treatment. Receptor source: a man aged 45-65 years with urothelial cancer.

This clone has just a few counts. The V and J genes are TRBV4-1 and TRBJ2-7, with 12 positions matching TRBD2. J was trimmed by 1 base and V by 5 bases; bases with no gene match: 12. This CDR3 region has 18 residues. CDR1 and CDR2 from the germline V gene are MGHRA and YSYEKL. CDR3 in amino acids: CASSFRAVTSGSSYEQYF. DNA for the CDR3: TGCGCCAGCAGCTTCCGAGCGGTGACTAGCGGGAGTTCCTACGAGCAGTACTTC.

The chain carries TRBV18 and TRBJ2-2, with unresolved D. The CDR3 covers 14 residues. Trimming stripped 0 bases from V and 5 bases from J, with 7 bases between. The germline V gene has CDR1 KGHSH and CDR2 LQKENI. The CDR3 DNA reads TGTGCCAGCTCACCACCCGGCAGGACCGGGGAGCTGTTTTTT. Amino acid sequence: CASSPPGRTGELFF. The full variable domain, with the rest looked up from reference TRBV18 and TRBJ2-2, is NAGVMQNPRHLVRRRGQEARLRCSPMKGHSHVYWYRQLPEEGLKFMVYLQKENIIDESGMPKERFSAEFPKEGPSILRIQQVVRGDSAAYFCASSPPGRTGELFFGEGSRLTVL.

The chain uses TRBV10-3 and TRBJ1-1; D perhaps matches TRBD1 (5 bases). This CDR3 spans 14 amino acids. The V gene's germline CDR1 is ENHRY and CDR2 SYGVKD. V was shortened by 3 bases and J by 8 bases, with 16 bases between the two germline ends. The CDR3 reads CAISDRTPAPEAFF. Here the CDR3 DNA reads TGTGCCATCAGTGATCGGACACCGGCGCCCGAAGCTTTCTTT.

The gene calls are TRBV6-1 and TRBJ2-5, with 9 nucleotides matching TRBD1. This CDR3 comprises 15 residues. The V gene's germline CDR1 is MNHNS and CDR2 SASEGT. The V and J ends lost 5 bases and 2 bases, in that order; junction bases with no gene match: 6. CDR3: CASSSRQGVQETQYF. The DNA of the CDR3 is TGTGCCAGCAGTTCCCGACAGGGGGTGCAAGAGACCCAGTACTTC.

CDR3 coding DNA: TGTGCCAGCAGCTTAGTCGGACTAGCGGGGGCCGGGGAGCTGTTTTTT. Amino acid sequence: CASSLVGLAGAGELFF. The chain has TRBV11-1 and TRBJ2-2; 13 bases fit TRBD2. The CDR3 extends over 16 amino acids. CDR1 and CDR2 from the germline V gene are SGHAT and FQDESV (reference sequence). Unmatched junction bases numbered 2, after V lost 1 base and J lost 6 bases.

This chain joins TRBV7-8 and TRBJ1-3, with D hard to call. This CDR3 is 14 amino acids long. Looked up from germline, CDR1 is SGHVS and CDR2 is FQNEAQ. V lost 0 bases, J lost 2 bases, and 5 bases lay in between. In DNA form, the CDR3 reads TGTGCCAGCAGCTTAGCAGAGGCTGGAAACACCATATATTTT. This translates into CASSLAEAGNTIYF.

The CDR3 DNA reads as TGTGCTAGTGGCCTTGCCACTAGCGGGTTGATGGCCCAGTACTTC. Residues: CASGLATSGLMAQYF. The chain links TRBV12-5 to TRBJ2-5; 9 nucleotides line up with TRBD2. Germline loops: CDR1 LGHNT, CDR2 FRNRAP. This CDR3 is built from 15 residues. Trimming at V came to 6 bases and at J to 9 bases, leaving 14 bases not matched to a gene.

The table lists this clone with a count of one. The chain recombines TRBV4-3 with TRBJ1-5; 7 positions match TRBD1. The CDR3 is 17 residues long. The V gene end was trimmed by 0 bases and the J gene end by 7 bases; junction bases not matched to a gene: 12. Germline CDR1 reads LGHNA; CDR2 reads YSLEER. The CDR3 nucleotides read TGCGCCAGCAGCCAAGATCTAGGGGGCGCGAGTGGGCAGCCCCAGCATTTT. The encoded protein is CASSQDLGGASGQPQHF.

The chain recombines TRBV27 with TRBJ2-7; TRBD1 might be the D (5 bases). The CDR3 spans 13 residues. V shed 2 bases and J shed 6 bases, with 11 bases lying between them. Per germline, CDR1 MNHEY and CDR2 SMNVEV (reference sequence). CDR3 in amino acids: CASSLGQGPEQYF. Written as DNA, the CDR3 is TGTGCCAGCAGTTTAGGGCAGGGCCCCGAGCAGTACTTC.

The chain has TRBV6-1 and TRBJ1-4, with D unresolved. The CDR3 has 13 amino acids. V dropped 8 bases and J dropped 6 bases, with 13 bases sitting between them. Germline loops: CDR1 MNHNS, CDR2 SASEGT. CDR3 bases: TGTGCCAGCCGAGAACCTACCGATGAAAAACTGTTTTTT. Translated, it gives CASREPTDEKLFF.